This T cell receptor (beta chain) appears in the sequencing data of a study of control samples from healthy donors and cancer patients. TCRdb's copy holds only in-frame clones and misses some; the assay was immunoSEQ multiplex PCR. The data hold fewer than 200,000 clones, with around 90% observed a single time. Sequencing input: blood. The clonotype originates from a man aged 25 to 40 in good health.

CDR3 residues: CASSYRSVKSDEQYF. The CDR3 DNA sequence: TGTGCCAGCAGCTACCGTTCGGTGAAAAGCGACGAGCAGTACTTC. This chain links TRBV13 with TRBJ2-7; D not certain. The CDR3 is 15 amino acids. With 4 bases removed from V and 5 bases from J, the gap between germline ends came to 18 bases. Germline V gives CDR1 PRHDT, CDR2 FYEKMQ (reference sequence). Drawing the rest from reference TRBV13 and TRBJ2-7, the complete variable domain is AAGVIQSPRHLIKEKRETATLKCYPIPRHDTVYWYQQGPGQDPQFLISFYEKMQSDKGSIPDRFSAQQFSDYHSELNMSSLELGDSALYFCASSYRSVKSDEQYFGPGTRLTVT.